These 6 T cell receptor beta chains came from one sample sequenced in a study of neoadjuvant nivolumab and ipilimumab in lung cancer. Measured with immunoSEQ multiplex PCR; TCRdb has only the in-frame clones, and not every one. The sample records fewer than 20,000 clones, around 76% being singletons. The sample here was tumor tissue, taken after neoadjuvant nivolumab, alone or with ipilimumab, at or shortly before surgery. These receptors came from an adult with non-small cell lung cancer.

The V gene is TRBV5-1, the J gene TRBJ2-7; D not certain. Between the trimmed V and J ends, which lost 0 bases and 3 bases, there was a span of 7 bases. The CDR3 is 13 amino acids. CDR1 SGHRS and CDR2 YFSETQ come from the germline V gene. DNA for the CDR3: TGCGCCAGCAGCTTGGCGTTCAACTACGAGCAGTACTTC. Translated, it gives CASSLAFNYEQYF.

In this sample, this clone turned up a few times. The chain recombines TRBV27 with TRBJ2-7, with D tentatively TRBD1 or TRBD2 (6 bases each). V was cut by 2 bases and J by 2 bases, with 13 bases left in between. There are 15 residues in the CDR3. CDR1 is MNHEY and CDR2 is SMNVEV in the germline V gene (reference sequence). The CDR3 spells CASSLNTGATYEQYF. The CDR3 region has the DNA TGTGCCAGCAGTTTAAACACGGGGGCCACCTACGAGCAGTACTTC.

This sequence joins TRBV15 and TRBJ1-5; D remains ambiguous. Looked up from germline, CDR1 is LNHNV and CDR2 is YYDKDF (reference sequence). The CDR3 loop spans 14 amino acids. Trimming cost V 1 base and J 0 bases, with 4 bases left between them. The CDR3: CATSRVNSNQPQHF. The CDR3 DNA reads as TGTGCCACCAGCAGAGTGAATAGCAATCAGCCCCAGCATTTT. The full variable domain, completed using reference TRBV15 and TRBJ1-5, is DAMVIQNPRYQVTQFGKPVTLSCSQTLNHNVMYWYQQKSSQAPKLLFHYYDKDFNNEADTPDNFQSRRPNTSFCFLDIRSPGLGDTAMYLCATSRVNSNQPQHFGDGTRLSIL.

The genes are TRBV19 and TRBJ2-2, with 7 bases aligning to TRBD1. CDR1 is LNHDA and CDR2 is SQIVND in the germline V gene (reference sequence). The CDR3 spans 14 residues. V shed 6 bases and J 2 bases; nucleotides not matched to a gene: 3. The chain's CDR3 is CASSGTDNTGELFF. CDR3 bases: TGTGCCAGTAGCGGGACAGACAACACCGGGGAGCTGTTTTTT. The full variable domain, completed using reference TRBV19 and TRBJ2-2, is DGGITQSPKYLFRKEGQNVTLSCEQNLNHDAMYWYRQDPGQGLRLIYYSQIVNDFQKGDIAEGYSVSREKKESFPLTVTSAQKNPTAFYLCASSGTDNTGELFFGEGSRLTVL.

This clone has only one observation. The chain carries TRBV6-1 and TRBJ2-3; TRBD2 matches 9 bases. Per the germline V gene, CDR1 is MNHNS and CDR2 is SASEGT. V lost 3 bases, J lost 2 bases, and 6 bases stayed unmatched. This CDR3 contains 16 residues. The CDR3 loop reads CASSEVIAGVTDTQYF. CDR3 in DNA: TGTGCCAGCAGTGAGGTTATAGCGGGGGTCACAGATACGCAGTATTTT.

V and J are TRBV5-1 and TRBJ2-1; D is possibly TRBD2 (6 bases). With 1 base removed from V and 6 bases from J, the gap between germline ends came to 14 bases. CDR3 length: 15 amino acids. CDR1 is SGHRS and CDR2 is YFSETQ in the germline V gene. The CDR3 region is CASSLWGVEFNEQFF. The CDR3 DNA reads TGCGCCAGCAGCTTGTGGGGGGTAGAGTTCAATGAGCAGTTCTTC.